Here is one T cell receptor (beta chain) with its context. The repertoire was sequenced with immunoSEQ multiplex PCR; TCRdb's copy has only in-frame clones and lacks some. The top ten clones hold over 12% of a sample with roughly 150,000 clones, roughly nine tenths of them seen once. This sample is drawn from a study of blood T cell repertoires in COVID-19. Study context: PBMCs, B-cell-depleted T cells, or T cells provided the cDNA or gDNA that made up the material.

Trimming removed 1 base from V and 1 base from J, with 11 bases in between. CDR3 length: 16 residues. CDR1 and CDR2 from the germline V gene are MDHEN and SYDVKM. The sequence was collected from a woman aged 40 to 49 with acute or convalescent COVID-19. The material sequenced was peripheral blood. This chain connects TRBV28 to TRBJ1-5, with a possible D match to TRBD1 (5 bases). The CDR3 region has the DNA TGTGCCAGCAGTTTATATCCAGGGCAGAGCAATCAGCCCCAGCATTTT. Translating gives CASSLYPGQSNQPQHF. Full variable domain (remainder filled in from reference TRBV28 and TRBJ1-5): DVKVTQSSRYLVKRTGEKVFLECVQDMDHENMFWYRQDPGLGLRLIYFSYDVKMKEKGDIPEGYSVSREKKERFSLILESASTNQTSMYLCASSLYPGQSNQPQHFGDGTRLSIL.